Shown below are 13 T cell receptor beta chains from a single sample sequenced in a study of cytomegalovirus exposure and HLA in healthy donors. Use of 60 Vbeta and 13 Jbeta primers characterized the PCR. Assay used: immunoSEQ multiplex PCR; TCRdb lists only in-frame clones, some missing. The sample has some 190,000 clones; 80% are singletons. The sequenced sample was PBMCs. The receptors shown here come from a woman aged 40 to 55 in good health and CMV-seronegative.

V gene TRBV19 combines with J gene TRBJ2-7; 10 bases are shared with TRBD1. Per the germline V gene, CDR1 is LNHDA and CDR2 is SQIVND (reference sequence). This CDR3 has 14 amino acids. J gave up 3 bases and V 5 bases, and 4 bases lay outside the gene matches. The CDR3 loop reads CASSLGQGDYEQYF. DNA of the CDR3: TGTGCCAGTAGTCTCGGACAGGGGGACTACGAGCAGTACTTC.

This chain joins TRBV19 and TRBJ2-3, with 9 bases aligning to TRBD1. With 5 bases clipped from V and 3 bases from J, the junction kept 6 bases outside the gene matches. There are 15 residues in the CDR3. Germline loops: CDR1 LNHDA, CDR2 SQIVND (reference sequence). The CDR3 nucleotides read TGTGCCAGTAGTCTGACACAGGGGGCGACAGATACGCAGTATTTT. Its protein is CASSLTQGATDTQYF.

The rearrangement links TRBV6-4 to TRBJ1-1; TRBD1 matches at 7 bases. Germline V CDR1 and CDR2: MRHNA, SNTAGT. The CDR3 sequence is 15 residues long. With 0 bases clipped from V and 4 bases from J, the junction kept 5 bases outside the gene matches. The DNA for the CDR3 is TGTGCCAGCAGTGACTCGAGGGGGCGGGTCACTGAAGCTTTCTTT. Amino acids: CASSDSRGRVTEAFF.

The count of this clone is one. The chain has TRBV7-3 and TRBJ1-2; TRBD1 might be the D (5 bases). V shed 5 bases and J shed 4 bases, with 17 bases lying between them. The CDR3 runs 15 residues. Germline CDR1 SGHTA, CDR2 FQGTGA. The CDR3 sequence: CASSPGGGESYGYTF. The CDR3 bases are TGTGCCAGCAGCCCGGGGGGAGGTGAGAGCTATGGCTACACCTTC.

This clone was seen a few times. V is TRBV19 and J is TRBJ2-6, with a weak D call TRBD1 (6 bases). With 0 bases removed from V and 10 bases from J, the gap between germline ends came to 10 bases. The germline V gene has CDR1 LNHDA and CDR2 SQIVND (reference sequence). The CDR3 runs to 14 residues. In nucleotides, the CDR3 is TGTGCCAGTAGTATAGATTTTGACAGGAACGTCCTGACTTTC. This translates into CASSIDFDRNVLTF.

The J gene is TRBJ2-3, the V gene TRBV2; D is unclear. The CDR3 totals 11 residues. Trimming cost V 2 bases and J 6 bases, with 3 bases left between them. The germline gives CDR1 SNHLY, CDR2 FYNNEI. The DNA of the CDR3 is TGTGCCAGCAGTGAACCTGATACGCAGTATTTT. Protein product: CASSEPDTQYF. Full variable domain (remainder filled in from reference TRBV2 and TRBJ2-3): EPEVTQTPSHQVTQMGQEVILRCVPISNHLYFYWYRQILGQKVEFLVSFYNNEISEKSEIFDDQFSVERPDGSNFTLKIRSTKLEDSAMYFCASSEPDTQYFGPGTRLTVL.

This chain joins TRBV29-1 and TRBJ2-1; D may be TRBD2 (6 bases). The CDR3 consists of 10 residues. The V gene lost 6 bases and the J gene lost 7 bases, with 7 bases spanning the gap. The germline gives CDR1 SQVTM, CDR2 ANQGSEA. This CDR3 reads CSVEGNEQFF. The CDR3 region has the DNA TGCAGCGTGGAGGGGAATGAGCAGTTCTTC.

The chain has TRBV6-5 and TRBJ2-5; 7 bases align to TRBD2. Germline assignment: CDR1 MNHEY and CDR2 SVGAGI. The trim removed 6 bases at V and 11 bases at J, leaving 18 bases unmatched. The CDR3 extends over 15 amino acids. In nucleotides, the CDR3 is TGTGCCAGCAGGGCTCTAGCTGGCGGGAGTAGGGAGCAGTACTTC. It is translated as CASRALAGGSREQYF.

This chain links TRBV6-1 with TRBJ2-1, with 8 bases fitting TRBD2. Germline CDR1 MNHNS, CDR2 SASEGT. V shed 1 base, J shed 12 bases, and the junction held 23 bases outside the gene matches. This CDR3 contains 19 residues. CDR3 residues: CASSEVPVAGGVRGLGQFF. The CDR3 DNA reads TGTGCCAGCAGTGAAGTGCCTGTTGCGGGAGGTGTGAGAGGTTTGGGGCAGTTCTTC.

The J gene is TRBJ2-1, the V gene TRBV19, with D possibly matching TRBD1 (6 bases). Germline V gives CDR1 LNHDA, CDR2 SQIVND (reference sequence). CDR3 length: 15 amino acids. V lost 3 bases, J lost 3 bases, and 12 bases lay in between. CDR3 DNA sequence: TGTGCCAGTAGTATGGTGGGACAAATCTACAATGAGCAGTTCTTC. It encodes CASSMVGQIYNEQFF.

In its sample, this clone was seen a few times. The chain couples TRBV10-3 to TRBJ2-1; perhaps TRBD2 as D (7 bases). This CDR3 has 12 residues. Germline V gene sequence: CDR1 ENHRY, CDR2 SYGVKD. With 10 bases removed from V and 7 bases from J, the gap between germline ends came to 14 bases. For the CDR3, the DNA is TGTGCCACCTTAGGGGGGGGGAATGAGCAGTTCTTC. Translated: CATLGGGNEQFF.

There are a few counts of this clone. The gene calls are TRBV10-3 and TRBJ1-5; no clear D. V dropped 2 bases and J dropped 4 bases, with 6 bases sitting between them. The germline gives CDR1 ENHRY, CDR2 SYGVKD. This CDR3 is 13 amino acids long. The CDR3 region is CAISETTNQPQHF. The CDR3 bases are TGTGCCATCAGTGAGACTACGAATCAGCCCCAGCATTTT.

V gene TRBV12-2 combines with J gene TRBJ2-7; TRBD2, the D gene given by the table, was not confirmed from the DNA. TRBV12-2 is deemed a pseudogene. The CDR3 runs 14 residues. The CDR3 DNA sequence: TGTGCAAGTCGCTCAACTAGCGGGAGGTACGAGCAGTACTTC. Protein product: CASRSTSGRYEQYF.